This T cell receptor (beta chain) was recorded in a study of Graves' ophthalmopathy and Graves' hyperthyroidism. Study results and caveats: Ophthalmopathy progression was predicted with around 71% sensitivity and around 72% specificity.

Trimming pared 4 bases from V and 0 bases from J, leaving 9 bases between. CDR3 length: 14 amino acids. CDR1 is SGHDN and CDR2 is FVKESK in the germline V gene. The TCR beta CDR3 regions underwent amplification from RNA transcripts. First-round RT-PCR with HTBI primers preceded a second-round multiplex PCR. Using its own MiXCR run on the multiplex PCR reads, TCRdb lists one record per CDR3 protein. The sample records about 620,000 distinct CDR3 sequences, about 24% being singletons. It was on clinical symptoms, serum thyroxine, TRAb, thyroid ultrasound and orbital computed tomography that diagnosis relied. With respect to this clonotype: Its antigen is undetermined.

The sample was peripheral blood. The chain joins TRBV14 to TRBJ1-1; no clear D. The source of this sequence is a woman in her late teens or twenties with stable Graves' hyperthyroidism. Some clones in this sample may be carry-over from other donors' samples. The CDR3 region is CASSPRALNTEAFF. DNA of the CDR3: TGTGCCAGCAGCCCCCGAGCCTTGAACACTGAAGCTTTCTTT.